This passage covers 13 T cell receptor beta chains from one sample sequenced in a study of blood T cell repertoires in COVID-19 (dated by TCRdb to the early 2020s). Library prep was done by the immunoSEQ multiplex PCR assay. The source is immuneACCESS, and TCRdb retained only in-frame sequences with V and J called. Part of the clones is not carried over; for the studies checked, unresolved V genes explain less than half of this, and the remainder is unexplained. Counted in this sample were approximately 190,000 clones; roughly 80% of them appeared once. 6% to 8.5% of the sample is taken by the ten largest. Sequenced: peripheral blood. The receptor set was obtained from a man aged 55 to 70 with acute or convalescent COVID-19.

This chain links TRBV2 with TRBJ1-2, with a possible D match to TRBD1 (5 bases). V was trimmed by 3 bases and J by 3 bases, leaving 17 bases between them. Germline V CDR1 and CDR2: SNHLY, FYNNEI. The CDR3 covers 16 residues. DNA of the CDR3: TGTGCCAGCAGTGAGCCCCCGGGTGAGACAGACTATGGCTACACCTTC. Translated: CASSEPPGETDYGYTF.

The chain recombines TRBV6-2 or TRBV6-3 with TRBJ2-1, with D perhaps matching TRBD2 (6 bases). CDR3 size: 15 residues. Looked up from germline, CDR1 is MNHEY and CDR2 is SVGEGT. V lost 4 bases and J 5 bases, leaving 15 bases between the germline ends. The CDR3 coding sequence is TGTGCCAGCAGTTTCATCCCGGGACTGGACAATGAGCAGTTCTTC. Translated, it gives CASSFIPGLDNEQFF.

CDR3 sequence reads: CASHAGLELETQYF. Here the CDR3 DNA reads TGCGCCAGCCACGCGGGACTAGAGTTGGAGACCCAGTACTTC. This chain joins TRBV5-1 and TRBJ2-5; 8 nucleotides align to TRBD2. In germline, CDR1 is SGHRS, CDR2 YFSETQ. V was pared by 7 bases and J by 5 bases, with 10 bases of the junction left unmatched. This CDR3 spans 14 amino acids.

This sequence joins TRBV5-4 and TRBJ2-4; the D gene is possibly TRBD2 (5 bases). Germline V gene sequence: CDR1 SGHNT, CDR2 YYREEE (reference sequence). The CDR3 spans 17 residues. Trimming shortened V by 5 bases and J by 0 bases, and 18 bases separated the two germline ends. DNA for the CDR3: TGTGCCAGCAGTTATAATTACGGGGAGATAGCCAAAAACATTCAGTACTTC. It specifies CASSYNYGEIAKNIQYF.

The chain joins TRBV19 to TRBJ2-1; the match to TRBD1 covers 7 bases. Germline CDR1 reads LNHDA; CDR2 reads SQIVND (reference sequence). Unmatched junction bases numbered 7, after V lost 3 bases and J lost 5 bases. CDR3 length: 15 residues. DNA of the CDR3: TGTGCCAGTAGTATTCAAGGGACAGTAAACAATGAGCAGTTCTTC. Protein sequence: CASSIQGTVNNEQFF.

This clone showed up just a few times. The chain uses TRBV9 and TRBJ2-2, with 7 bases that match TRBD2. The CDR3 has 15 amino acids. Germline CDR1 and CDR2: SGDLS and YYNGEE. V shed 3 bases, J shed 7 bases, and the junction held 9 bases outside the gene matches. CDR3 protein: CASSAGGNYGGELFF. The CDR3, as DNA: TGTGCCAGCAGCGCCGGGGGGAACTACGGCGGGGAGCTGTTTTTT.

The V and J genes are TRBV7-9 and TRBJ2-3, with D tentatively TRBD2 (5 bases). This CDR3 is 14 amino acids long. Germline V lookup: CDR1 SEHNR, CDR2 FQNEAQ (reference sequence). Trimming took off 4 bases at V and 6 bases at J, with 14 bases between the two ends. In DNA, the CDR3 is TGTGCCAGCAGCTCCCAAGCTAGCAGCGATACGCAGTATTTT. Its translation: CASSSQASSDTQYF.

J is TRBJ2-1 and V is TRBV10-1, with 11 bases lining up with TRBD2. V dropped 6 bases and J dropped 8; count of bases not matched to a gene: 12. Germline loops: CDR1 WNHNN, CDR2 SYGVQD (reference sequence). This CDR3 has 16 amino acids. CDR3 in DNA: TGCGCCAGCAGGATGGCTCTAGCGGGGGGCAGGGATGAGCAGTTCTTC. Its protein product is CASRMALAGGRDEQFF.

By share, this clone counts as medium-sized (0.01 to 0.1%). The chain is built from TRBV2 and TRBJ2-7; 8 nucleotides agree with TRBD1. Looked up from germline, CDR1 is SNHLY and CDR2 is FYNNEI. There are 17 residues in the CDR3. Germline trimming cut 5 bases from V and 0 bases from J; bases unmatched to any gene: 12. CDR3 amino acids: CASSRTTRGLVSYEQYF. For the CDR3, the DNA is TGTGCCAGCAGTCGTACTACCAGGGGGCTCGTCTCCTACGAGCAGTACTTC.

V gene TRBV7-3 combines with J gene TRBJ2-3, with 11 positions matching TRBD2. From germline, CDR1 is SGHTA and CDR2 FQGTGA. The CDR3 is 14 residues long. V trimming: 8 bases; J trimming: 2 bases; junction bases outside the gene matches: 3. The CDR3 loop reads CASSSGGYTDTQYF. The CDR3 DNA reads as TGTGCCAGCTCTAGCGGGGGGTACACAGATACGCAGTATTTT.

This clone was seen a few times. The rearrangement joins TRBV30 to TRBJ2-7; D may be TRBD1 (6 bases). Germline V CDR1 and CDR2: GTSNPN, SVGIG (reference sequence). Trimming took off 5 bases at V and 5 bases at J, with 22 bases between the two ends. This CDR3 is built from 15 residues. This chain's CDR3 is CAWASNSYRADEQYF. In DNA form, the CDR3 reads TGTGCCTGGGCCAGCAACTCCTACAGGGCCGACGAGCAGTACTTC.

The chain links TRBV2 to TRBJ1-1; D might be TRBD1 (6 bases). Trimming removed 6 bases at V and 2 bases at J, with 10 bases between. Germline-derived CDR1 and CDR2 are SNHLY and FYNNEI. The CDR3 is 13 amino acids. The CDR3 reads CASRRGINTEAFF. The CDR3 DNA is TGTGCCAGCAGGAGGGGGATAAACACTGAAGCTTTCTTT.

The CDR3 DNA follows: TGTGCCAGCAGTTACCAGGGCGGGGCCAACGTCCTGACTTTC. Amino acid sequence: CASSYQGGANVLTF. The chain couples TRBV6-5 to TRBJ2-6, with D maybe TRBD1 (5 bases). Trimming took off 2 bases at V and 4 bases at J, with 6 bases between the two ends. There are 14 residues in the CDR3. Germline loops: CDR1 MNHEY, CDR2 SVGAGI.